The TCR beta chain described here comes from a study of T-cell memory formation after mild COVID-19. Whole-study context: Most TCR clusters belonged to a single donor.

In TCRdb, the 5' RACE reads were re-called with MiXCR into one record per CDR3 protein. Of more than 300,000 distinct CDR3 sequences in the sample, less than 25% are singletons; the top ten hold 20% to 25%. With V trimmed by 6 bases and J by 5 bases, 7 bases remained unmatched. The CDR3 sequence is 14 residues long. Germline V gives CDR1 DFQATT, CDR2 SNEGSKA (reference sequence). This clonotype originated in a man aged 18 to 29 who had mild COVID-19 (a few samples of this study predate the infection). Cell type and time point are not known. The specimen sequenced was PBMCs or a T cell subset sorted from them (not recorded which). The V gene is TRBV20-1, the J gene TRBJ2-7, with TRBD2 identical over 13 bases. This CDR3 is CSADLLAGGHEQYV. The CDR3 DNA is TGCAGTGCCGACCTACTAGCGGGGGGGCACGAGCAGTACGTC.